A single sample is the source of the 12 T cell receptor beta chains below, sequenced in a study of shared clonotypes between healthy human individuals. Repertoires were generated with immunoSEQ multiplex PCR, while TCRdb's copy carries only in-frame clones and drops some. Of hundreds of thousands of clones detected, about 74% appear once; the ten largest clones hold roughly 1.7%. What was sequenced was memory CD4+ T cells sorted from blood. The subset is: CD45RA-negative fraction. Receptor source: a woman under 40 in good health.

The CDR3 DNA is TGCAGCGCCCTACGCGGGGGAACAGCCAAAAACATTCAGTACTTC. Translated, it gives CSALRGGTAKNIQYF. The rearrangement uses TRBV29-1 and TRBJ2-4, with 7 bases aligning to TRBD2. This CDR3 has 15 residues. CDR1 and CDR2 (germline): SQVTM, ANQGSEA. V lost 7 bases to trimming and J lost 0 bases; unmatched junction nucleotides: 9.

This clone showed up just once. This sequence joins TRBV14 and TRBJ2-7, with 9 nucleotides matching TRBD2. The length of the CDR3 is 24 residues. CDR1 is SGHDN and CDR2 is FVKESK in the germline V gene. Unmatched junction bases numbered 29, after V lost 0 bases and J lost 2 bases. For the CDR3, the DNA is TGTGCCAGCAGCCAAGATGGGTTAGCGGGAGATTCTGAGTTACCCCCACCAGCGCCCTACGAGCAGTACTTC. Amino acid sequence: CASSQDGLAGDSELPPPAPYEQYF.

This clone was recorded a few times. The chain recombines TRBV30 with TRBJ1-4; D gene unclear. CDR1 GTSNPN and CDR2 SVGIG come from the germline V gene (reference sequence). V lost 0 bases and J 8 bases, leaving 10 bases between the germline ends. The CDR3 consists of 13 residues. CDR3 loop: CAWSVDHKEKLFF. The DNA of the CDR3 is TGTGCCTGGAGTGTAGACCATAAGGAAAAACTGTTTTTT.

The gene calls are TRBV5-1 and TRBJ1-1, with 8 bases lining up with TRBD1. CDR3 length: 15 amino acids. J was trimmed by 4 bases and V by 4 bases; bases with no gene match: 9. The germline CDR1 and CDR2 sequences are SGHRS and YFSETQ. In DNA, the CDR3 is TGCGCCAGCAGCGCGTTATACAGGGGGAGCACTGAAGCTTTCTTT. Its translation: CASSALYRGSTEAFF.

In regard to this clone: This clone may be a read error of a much larger clone one base away. This chain connects TRBV7-7 to TRBJ2-1, with D perhaps TRBD2 (5 bases). V shed 1 base and J shed 4 bases, with 5 bases lying between them. Germline loops: CDR1 SSHAT, CDR2 FNYEAQ (reference sequence). The CDR3 consists of 13 residues. The CDR3 nucleotides read TGTGCCAGCAGCTTAGGGACTTACAATGAGCAGTTCTTC. Translated, it gives CASSLGTYNEQFF.

The rearrangement links TRBV5-1 to TRBJ2-5; 8 bases are a match to TRBD1. The CDR3 is 14 residues long. Germline CDR1 SGHRS, CDR2 YFSETQ. Trimming cost V 0 bases and J 5 bases; bases outside gene matches: 3. The CDR3: CASSLAGGDETQYF. The CDR3 DNA reads as TGCGCCAGCAGCTTGGCAGGGGGCGACGAGACCCAGTACTTC.

This chain links TRBV5-4 with TRBJ2-6; D may be TRBD1 (5 bases). The length of the CDR3 is 15 residues. The V end lost 5 bases, the J end lost 9 bases, and 18 bases lay between the germline ends. Germline V gene sequence: CDR1 SGHNT, CDR2 YYREEE (reference sequence). The CDR3 protein is CASSSQGRPDNVLTF. CDR3 sequence (DNA): TGTGCCAGCAGTTCTCAGGGAAGACCGGACAACGTCCTGACTTTC.

The chain couples TRBV25-1 to TRBJ1-1; possibly TRBD1 for D (5 bases). Between the trimmed V and J ends, which lost 8 bases and 8 bases, there was a span of 21 bases. The CDR3 has 14 amino acids. Germline CDR1 reads MGHDK; CDR2 reads SYGVNS. CDR3 bases: TGTGCCAGCGGTGGGTTCGGGGGTCGGGGGGAAGCTTTCTTT. Amino acids: CASGGFGGRGEAFF.

V is TRBV18 and J is TRBJ1-3, with a tentative D call TRBD1 (6 bases). CDR1 and CDR2 (germline): KGHSH, LQKENI. The CDR3 runs to 15 residues. V was pared by 3 bases and J by 3 bases, with 12 bases between. The CDR3 sequence is CASSPGANLGNTIYF. CDR3 DNA sequence: TGTGCCAGCTCACCGGGGGCGAACCTTGGAAACACCATATATTTT.

V usage is TRBV28 and J usage is TRBJ2-7; maybe TRBD2 (5 bases). The CDR3 loop spans 12 amino acids. Trimming stripped 9 bases from V and 3 bases from J, with 12 bases between. CDR1 and CDR2 (germline): MDHEN, SYDVKM. This CDR3 is CASYDSVYEQYF. Here the CDR3 DNA reads TGTGCCAGTTACGATAGCGTCTACGAGCAGTACTTC.

The rearrangement uses TRBV7-9 and TRBJ2-3, with 16 bases aligning to TRBD2. The trim removed 3 bases at V and 3 bases at J, leaving 3 bases unmatched. Germline V gene lookup returns CDR1 SEHNR and CDR2 FQNEAQ (reference sequence). This CDR3 comprises 17 residues. Written as DNA, the CDR3 is TGTGCCAGCAGCTTTAAGGGACTAGCGGGAGGGACAGATACGCAGTATTTT. Translated, it gives CASSFKGLAGGTDTQYF.

The V and J genes are TRBV2 and TRBJ1-5, with D maybe TRBD1 (5 bases). The germline gives CDR1 SNHLY, CDR2 FYNNEI. Trimming cost V 4 bases and J 1 base, with 11 bases left between them. The CDR3 totals 15 residues. CDR3 DNA sequence: TGTGCCAGCAGTGGGGGGATGTCAAGCAATCAGCCCCAGCATTTT. It encodes CASSGGMSSNQPQHF.